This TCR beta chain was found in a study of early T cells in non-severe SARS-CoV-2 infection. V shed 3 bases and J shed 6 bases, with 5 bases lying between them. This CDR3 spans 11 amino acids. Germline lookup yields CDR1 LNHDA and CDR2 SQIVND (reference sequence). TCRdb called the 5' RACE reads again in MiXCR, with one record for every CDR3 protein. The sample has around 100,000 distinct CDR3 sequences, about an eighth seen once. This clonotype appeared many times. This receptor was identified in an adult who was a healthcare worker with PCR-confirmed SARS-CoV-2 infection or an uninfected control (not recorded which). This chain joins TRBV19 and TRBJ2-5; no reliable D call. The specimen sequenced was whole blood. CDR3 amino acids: CASSIRQTQYF. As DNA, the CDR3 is TGTGCCAGTAGTATTCGGCAGACCCAGTACTTC.